The entry that follows covers one T cell receptor (beta chain) sequence. The data originate from a study of OX40 agonist ivuxolimab in advanced cancers. Repertoires were generated with immunoSEQ multiplex PCR, while TCRdb's copy carries only in-frame clones and drops some. The sample has roughly 41,000 clones, 88% seen once. The CDR3 is 16 amino acids. Germline V gives CDR1 SNHLY, CDR2 FYNNEI. V was pared by 5 bases and J by 3 bases, with 20 bases between. The sample here was CD4+ or CD8+ T cells sorted from blood, taken in a trial of the OX40 agonist ivuxolimab. The rearrangement links TRBV2 to TRBJ2-7; possibly TRBD1 or TRBD2 for D (5 bases each). The receptor was derived from an adult with an advanced solid tumor such as melanoma, head and neck, liver or kidney cancer. The CDR3 nucleotides are TGTGCCAGCAGTTTTAAGGGTGGGACGGGAATCTACGAGCAGTACTTC. Its protein is CASSFKGGTGIYEQYF.